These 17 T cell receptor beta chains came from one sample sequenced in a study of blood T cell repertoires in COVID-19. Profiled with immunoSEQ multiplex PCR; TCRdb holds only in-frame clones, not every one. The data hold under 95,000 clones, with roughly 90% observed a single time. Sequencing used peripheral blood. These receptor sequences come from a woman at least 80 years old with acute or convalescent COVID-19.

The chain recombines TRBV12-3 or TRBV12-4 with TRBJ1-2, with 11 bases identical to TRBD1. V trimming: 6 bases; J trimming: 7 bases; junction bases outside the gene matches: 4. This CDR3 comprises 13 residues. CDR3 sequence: CASSPDRGLGYTF. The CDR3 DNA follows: TGTGCCAGCAGCCCGGACAGGGGGCTTGGCTACACCTTC.

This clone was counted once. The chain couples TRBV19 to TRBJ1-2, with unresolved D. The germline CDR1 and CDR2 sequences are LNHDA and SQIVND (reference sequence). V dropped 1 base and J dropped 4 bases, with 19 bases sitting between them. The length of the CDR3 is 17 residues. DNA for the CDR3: TGTGCCAGTAGTATAGCATTTCTTCGTGCACAGCTCTATGGCTACACCTTC. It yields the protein CASSIAFLRAQLYGYTF.

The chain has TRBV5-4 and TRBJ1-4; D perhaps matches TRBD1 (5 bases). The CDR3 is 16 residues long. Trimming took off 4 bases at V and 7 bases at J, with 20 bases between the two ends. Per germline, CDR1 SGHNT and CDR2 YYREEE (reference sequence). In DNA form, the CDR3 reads TGTGCCAGCAGCATTGCGGGGACGAGATTGGGTGAAAAACTGTTTTTT. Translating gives CASSIAGTRLGEKLFF.

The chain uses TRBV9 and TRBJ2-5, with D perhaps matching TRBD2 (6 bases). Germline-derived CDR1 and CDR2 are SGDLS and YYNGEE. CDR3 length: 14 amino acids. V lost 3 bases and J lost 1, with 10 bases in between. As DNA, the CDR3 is TGTGCCAGCAGCGCGGGGGACTTCCAAGAGACCCAGTACTTC. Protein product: CASSAGDFQETQYF.

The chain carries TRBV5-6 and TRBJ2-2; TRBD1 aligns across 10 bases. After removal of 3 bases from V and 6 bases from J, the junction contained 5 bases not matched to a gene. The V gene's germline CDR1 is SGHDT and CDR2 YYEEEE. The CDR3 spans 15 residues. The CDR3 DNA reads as TGTGCCAGCAGCTACCGGGACAGGGGAGCCGGGGAGCTGTTTTTT. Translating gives CASSYRDRGAGELFF.

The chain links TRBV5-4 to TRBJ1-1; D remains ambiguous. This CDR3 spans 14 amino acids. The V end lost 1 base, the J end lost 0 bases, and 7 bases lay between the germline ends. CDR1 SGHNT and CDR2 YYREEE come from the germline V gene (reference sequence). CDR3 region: CASSLTLLNTEAFF. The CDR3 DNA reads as TGTGCCAGCAGCTTGACTCTCCTGAACACTGAAGCTTTCTTT.

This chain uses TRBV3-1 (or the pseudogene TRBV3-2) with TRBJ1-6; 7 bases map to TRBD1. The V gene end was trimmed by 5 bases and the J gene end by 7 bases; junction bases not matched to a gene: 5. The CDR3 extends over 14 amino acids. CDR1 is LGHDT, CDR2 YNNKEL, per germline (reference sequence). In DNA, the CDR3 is TGTGCCAGCAGCTCAAGACAGGGAAATTCACCCCTCCACTTT. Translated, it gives CASSSRQGNSPLHF.

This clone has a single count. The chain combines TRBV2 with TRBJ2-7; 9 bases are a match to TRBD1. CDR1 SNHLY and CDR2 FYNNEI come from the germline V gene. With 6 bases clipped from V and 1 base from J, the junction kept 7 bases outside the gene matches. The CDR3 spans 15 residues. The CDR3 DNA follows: TGTGCCAGCAGGGATCCGGGACAGGGATCCTACGAGCAGTACTTC. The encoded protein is CASRDPGQGSYEQYF.

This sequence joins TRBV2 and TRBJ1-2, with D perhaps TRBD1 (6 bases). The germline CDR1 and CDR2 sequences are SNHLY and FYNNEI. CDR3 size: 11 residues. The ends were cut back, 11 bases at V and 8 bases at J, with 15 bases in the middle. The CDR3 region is CALRAGEGYTF. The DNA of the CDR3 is TGTGCCCTCCGGGCAGGGGAAGGCTACACCTTC.

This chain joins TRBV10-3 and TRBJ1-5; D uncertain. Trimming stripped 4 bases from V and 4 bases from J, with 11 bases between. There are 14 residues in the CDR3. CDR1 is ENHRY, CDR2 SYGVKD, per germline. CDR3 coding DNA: TGTGCCATCAGTGTAGGACTAGGGAATCAGCCCCAGCATTTT. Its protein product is CAISVGLGNQPQHF.

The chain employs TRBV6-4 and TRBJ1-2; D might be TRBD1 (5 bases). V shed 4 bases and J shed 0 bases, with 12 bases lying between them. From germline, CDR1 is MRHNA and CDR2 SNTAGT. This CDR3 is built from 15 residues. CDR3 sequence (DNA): TGTGCCAGCAGTGTCCCTGGACACGCTAACTATGGCTACACCTTC. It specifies CASSVPGHANYGYTF.

The CDR3 coding sequence is TGTGCCAGACGGGGGGCTACTGGAAACACCATATATTTT. Translated: CARRGATGNTIYF. The chain couples TRBV2 to TRBJ1-3; possibly TRBD1 for D (6 bases). This CDR3 has 13 amino acids. With 9 bases removed from V and 2 bases from J, the gap between germline ends came to 11 bases. Germline-derived CDR1 and CDR2 are SNHLY and FYNNEI. Full variable domain (outside the CDR3, taken from reference TRBV2 and TRBJ1-3): EPEVTQTPSHQVTQMGQEVILRCVPISNHLYFYWYRQILGQKVEFLVSFYNNEISEKSEIFDDQFSVERPDGSNFTLKIRSTKLEDSAMYFCARRGATGNTIYFGEGSWLTVV.

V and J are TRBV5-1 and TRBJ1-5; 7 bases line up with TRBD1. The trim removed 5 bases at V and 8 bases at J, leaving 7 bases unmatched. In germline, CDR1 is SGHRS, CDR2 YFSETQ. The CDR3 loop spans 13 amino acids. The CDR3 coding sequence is TGCGCCAGCAGTTGGCAGGGGGAAGAGCCCCAGCATTTT. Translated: CASSWQGEEPQHF. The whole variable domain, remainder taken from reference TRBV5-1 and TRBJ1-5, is KAGVTQTPRYLIKTRGQQVTLSCSPISGHRSVSWYQQTPGQGLQFLFEYFSETQRNKGNFPGRFSGRQFSNSRSEMNVSTLELGDSALYLCASSWQGEEPQHFGDGTRLSIL.

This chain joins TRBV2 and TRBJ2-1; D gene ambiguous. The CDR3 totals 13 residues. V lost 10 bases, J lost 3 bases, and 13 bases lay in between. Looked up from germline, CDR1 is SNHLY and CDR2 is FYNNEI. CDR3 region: CAILTDLYNEQFF. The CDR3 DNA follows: TGTGCCATCCTAACAGACCTCTACAATGAGCAGTTCTTC. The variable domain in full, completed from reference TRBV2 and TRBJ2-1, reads EPEVTQTPSHQVTQMGQEVILRCVPISNHLYFYWYRQILGQKVEFLVSFYNNEISEKSEIFDDQFSVERPDGSNFTLKIRSTKLEDSAMYFCAILTDLYNEQFFGPGTRLTVL.

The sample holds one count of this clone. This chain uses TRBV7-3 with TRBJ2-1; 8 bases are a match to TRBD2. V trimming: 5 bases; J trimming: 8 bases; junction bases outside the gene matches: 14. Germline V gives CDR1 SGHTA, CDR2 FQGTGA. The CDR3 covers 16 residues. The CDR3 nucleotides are TGTGCCAGCAGCCCTGGGCGGGGCGGGGGGACCGATGAGCAGTTCTTC. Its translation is CASSPGRGGGTDEQFF.

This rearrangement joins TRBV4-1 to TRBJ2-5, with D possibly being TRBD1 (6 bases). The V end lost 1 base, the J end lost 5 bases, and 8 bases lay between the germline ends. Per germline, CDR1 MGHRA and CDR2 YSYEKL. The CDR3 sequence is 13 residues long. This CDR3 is CASSQVRGETQYF. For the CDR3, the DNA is TGCGCCAGCAGCCAAGTAAGGGGGGAGACCCAGTACTTC.

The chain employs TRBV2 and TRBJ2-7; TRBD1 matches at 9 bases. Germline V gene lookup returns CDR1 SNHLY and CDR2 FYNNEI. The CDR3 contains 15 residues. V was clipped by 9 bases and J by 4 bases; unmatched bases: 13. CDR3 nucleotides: TGTGCCAGTCCCTCCGGGACAGGGAGCGTTTACGAGCAGTACTTC. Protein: CASPSGTGSVYEQYF.